This T cell receptor beta chain originates from a study of cytomegalovirus exposure and HLA in healthy donors. At the level of the study: Earlier, about 179 million T cells were analyzed, and fewer than 120 million unique TCR beta sequences were found among them.

Study outcomes and limitations: One later analysis reportedly identified an Asian-associated ancestry cluster that showed fewer N-insertions than the approximately 710-donor mean.

As regards this clone: What it binds is unknown.

Amplification used 60 Vbeta primers and 13 Jbeta primers. The protocol was immunoSEQ multiplex PCR, while the TCRdb copy is restricted to in-frame clones and leaves out a portion. The sample has approximately 160,000 clones; 65% to 80% are singletons. Material for sequencing was PBMCs. The receptor was derived from a woman aged 40 to 50 in good health and CMV-seropositive.

CDR3 protein: CASSNMAGGGTYEQYF. The DNA of the CDR3 is TGTGCCAGTAGTAATATGGCAGGGGGCGGGACCTACGAGCAGTACTTC. V and J are TRBV19 and TRBJ2-7; 8 nucleotides align to TRBD1. Per germline, CDR1 LNHDA and CDR2 SQIVND (reference sequence). The CDR3 loop spans 16 amino acids. V trimming: 4 bases; J trimming: 2 bases; junction bases outside the gene matches: 10.